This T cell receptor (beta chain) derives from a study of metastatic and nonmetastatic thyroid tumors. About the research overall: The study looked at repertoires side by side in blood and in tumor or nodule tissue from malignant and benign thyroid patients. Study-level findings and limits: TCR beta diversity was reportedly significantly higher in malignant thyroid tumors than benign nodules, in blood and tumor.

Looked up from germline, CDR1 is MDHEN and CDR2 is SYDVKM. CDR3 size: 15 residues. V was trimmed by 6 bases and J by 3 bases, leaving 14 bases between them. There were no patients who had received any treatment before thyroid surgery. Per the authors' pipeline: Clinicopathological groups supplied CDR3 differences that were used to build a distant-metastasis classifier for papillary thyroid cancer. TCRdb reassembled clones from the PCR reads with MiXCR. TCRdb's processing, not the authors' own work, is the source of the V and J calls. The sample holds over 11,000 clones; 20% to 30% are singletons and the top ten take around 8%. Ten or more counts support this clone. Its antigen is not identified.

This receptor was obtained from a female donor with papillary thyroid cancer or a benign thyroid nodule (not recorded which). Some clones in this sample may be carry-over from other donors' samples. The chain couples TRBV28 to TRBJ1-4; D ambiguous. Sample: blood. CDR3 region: CASSPGGSSNEKLFF. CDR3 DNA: TGTGCCAGCAGCCCGGGTGGCAGTTCTAATGAAAAACTGTTTTTT. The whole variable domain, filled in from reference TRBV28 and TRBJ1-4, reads DVKVTQSSRYLVKRTGEKVFLECVQDMDHENMFWYRQDPGLGLRLIYFSYDVKMKEKGDIPEGYSVSREKKERFSLILESASTNQTSMYLCASSPGGSSNEKLFFGSGTQLSVL.